This T cell receptor beta chain appears in the sequencing data of a study of OX40 agonist ivuxolimab in advanced cancers. CDR3 length: 13 residues. Trimming removed 1 base from V and 5 bases from J, with 7 bases in between. Germline CDR1 reads PRHDT; CDR2 reads FYEKMQ (reference sequence). Concerning this clone itself: Its antigen is not known.

Study-wide results and limits: Both blood CD4+ and CD8+ T cells showed clonal growth by week 6 at 0.1 to 3.0 mg/kg. Among expanded peripheral T cells, antigen specificity went undetermined. Nonresponders, in some cases, also had low normalized T-cell clonal expansion.

The data were produced by immunoSEQ multiplex PCR, yet TCRdb's version contains in-frame clones alone and is incomplete. Of about 82,000 clones listed, under 95% were seen once; the top ten hold roughly 0.37%. The rearrangement uses TRBV13 and TRBJ2-3; TRBD2 might be the D (6 bases). This TCR was sampled from an adult with an advanced solid tumor such as melanoma, head and neck, liver or kidney cancer. Here the sequenced sample was CD4+ or CD8+ T cells sorted from blood, taken in a trial of the OX40 agonist ivuxolimab. The CDR3 coding sequence is TGTGCCAGCAGCTTAGTGGGGGGAGATACGCAGTATTTT. Residues: CASSLVGGDTQYF.